The clone carrying this T cell receptor beta chain was detected once. Some clones are missing from TCRdb's copy, which holds only in-frame ones; the method was immunoSEQ multiplex PCR. The repertoire holds over 100,000 clones, with around 83% as singletons. These data originate in a study of T cell responses to AZD1222 COVID-19 vaccine. Study-level background: The study pooled second doses at about 4 or about 12 weeks.

Germline V CDR1 and CDR2: GTSNPN, SVGIG (reference sequence). V was pared by 0 bases and J by 0 bases, with 12 bases between. The CDR3 runs to 17 residues. The chain combines TRBV30 with TRBJ1-6; D is unresolved. This sample comprised peripheral blood, obtained on day 0 of AZD1222 vaccination. This receptor was taken from an adult in good health. As DNA, the CDR3 is TGTGCCTGGAGTGTACGGTATCGGAGCTCCTATAATTCACCCCTCCACTTT. This gives the protein CAWSVRYRSSYNSPLHF.